These 10 T cell receptor beta chains came from one sample sequenced in a study of T cell responses to AZD1222 COVID-19 vaccine. Sequencing was performed with immunoSEQ multiplex PCR; in TCRdb, only in-frame clones are kept and a portion is missing. The sample yields about 110,000 clones, about 87% seen once. The sequencing here drew on peripheral blood, taken on day 0 of AZD1222 vaccination. These receptor sequences come from an adult in good health.

This rearrangement joins TRBV7-9 to TRBJ2-1; D perhaps matches TRBD2 (5 bases). The CDR3 loop spans 13 amino acids. V lost 1 base, J lost 7 bases, and 8 bases lay in between. Germline V lookup: CDR1 SEHNR, CDR2 FQNEAQ (reference sequence). Here the CDR3 DNA reads TGTGCCAGCAGCTTAGTTGGCGGGAATGAGCAGTTCTTC. The encoded protein is CASSLVGGNEQFF.

The chain links TRBV2 to TRBJ2-7, with 9 positions matching TRBD1. This CDR3 is built from 15 residues. Germline values: CDR1 SNHLY, CDR2 FYNNEI. Unmatched junction bases numbered 9, after V lost 6 bases and J lost 3 bases. Written as DNA, the CDR3 is TGTGCCAGCAGAGGCGGGGGACAGGGACACTACGAGCAGTACTTC. This codes for CASRGGGQGHYEQYF.

This rearrangement joins TRBV18 to TRBJ1-2; 11 bases align to TRBD1. The germline CDR1 and CDR2 sequences are KGHSH and LQKENI. This CDR3 region has 17 residues. Trimming at V came to 3 bases and at J to 8 bases, leaving 14 bases not matched to a gene. This CDR3 reads CASSPLLGTGGHEGYTF. For the CDR3, the DNA is TGTGCCAGCTCACCTCTCCTTGGGACAGGGGGTCATGAGGGCTACACCTTC.

The chain is built from TRBV7-2 and TRBJ1-6, with TRBD1 matching over 8 bases. The CDR3 has 17 amino acids. Trimming at V came to 1 base and at J to 9 bases, leaving 11 bases not matched to a gene. CDR1 and CDR2 (germline): SGHTA, FQGNSA. The CDR3 region is CASSLVPGQAASSPLHF. The CDR3 DNA is TGTGCCAGCAGCTTAGTGCCGGGACAGGCGGCTTCTTCACCCCTCCACTTT. Drawing the rest from reference TRBV7-2 and TRBJ1-6, the complete variable domain is GAGVSQSPSNKVTEKGKDVELRCDPISGHTALYWYRQSLGQGLEFLIYFQGNSAPDKSGLPSDRFSAERTGGSVSTLTIQRTQQEDSAVYLCASSLVPGQAASSPLHFGNGTRLTVT.

The genes are TRBV7-6 and TRBJ1-3, with 7 bases matching TRBD1. The CDR3 extends over 16 amino acids. CDR1 SGHVS and CDR2 FNYEAQ come from the germline V gene. The trim removed 1 base at V and 2 bases at J, leaving 5 bases unmatched. In nucleotides, the CDR3 is TGTGCCAGCAGCTTAGGGAACAGGGGCACTGGAAACACCATATATTTT. Its protein product is CASSLGNRGTGNTIYF.

The V and J genes are TRBV30 and TRBJ2-3; 10 nucleotides line up with TRBD2. The germline gives CDR1 GTSNPN, CDR2 SVGIG (reference sequence). This CDR3 is built from 15 residues. J lost 3 bases, V lost 6 bases, and 9 bases had no gene match. The DNA of the CDR3 is TGTGCCTGCCCTGCGAATAGCGGGGGGACAGATACGCAGTATTTT. It is translated as CACPANSGGTDTQYF.

This clone appeared once. The chain carries TRBV27 and TRBJ1-2; maybe TRBD1 (5 bases). This CDR3 is built from 13 residues. Germline lookup yields CDR1 MNHEY and CDR2 SMNVEV (reference sequence). Deletions cut 3 bases from V and 5 bases from J, with 10 bases between. The CDR3: CASSFGQGYGYTF. DNA for the CDR3: TGTGCCAGCAGTTTCGGGCAGGGTTATGGCTACACCTTC.

J is TRBJ1-2 and V is TRBV6-2 or TRBV6-3; tentative D call: TRBD1 (5 bases). The V end was cut by 6 bases, the J end by 2 bases, with 13 bases between. Looked up from germline, CDR1 is MNHEY and CDR2 is SVGEGT. The CDR3 loop spans 14 amino acids. The CDR3 loop reads CASSPGRGNYGYTF. The CDR3 nucleotides are TGTGCCAGCAGCCCCGGTAGGGGAAACTATGGCTACACCTTC.

CDR3 region: CASSIVGGGNQPQHF. The CDR3 DNA follows: TGTGCCAGTAGTATAGTAGGAGGGGGGAATCAGCCCCAGCATTTT. V usage is TRBV19 and J usage is TRBJ1-5, with D perhaps matching TRBD1 (6 bases). V gave up 1 base and J gave up 4 bases, with 11 bases separating them. The CDR3 extends over 15 amino acids. Germline CDR1 LNHDA, CDR2 SQIVND (reference sequence).

The chain has TRBV19 and TRBJ1-6; a weak D match, TRBD1 (6 bases). Germline V gene data show CDR1 as LNHDA and CDR2 as SQIVND (reference sequence). CDR3 length: 15 amino acids. The V end lost 3 bases, the J end lost 2 bases, and 8 bases lay between the germline ends. The CDR3 here is CASSMTGTYNSPLHF. The CDR3 nucleotides are TGTGCCAGTAGTATGACAGGAACCTATAATTCACCCCTCCACTTT.